A single sample is the source of the 10 T cell receptor beta chains below, sequenced in a study of cytomegalovirus exposure and HLA in healthy donors. A multiplex PCR was run with 60 Vbeta primers and 13 Jbeta primers. This table comes from immunoSEQ multiplex PCR, and its TCRdb copy is limited to in-frame clones, with some not included. The data hold roughly 160,000 clones, with around three quarters observed a single time. The sample consisted of PBMCs. The receptors here all came from a woman aged 50 to 60 in good health and CMV-seropositive.

In DNA form, the CDR3 reads TGTGCCACCAGCAGGGCGGGGAATGATGGCTACACCTTC. This codes for CATSRAGNDGYTF. The J gene is TRBJ1-2, the V gene TRBV15; D remains ambiguous. With 3 bases removed from V and 6 bases from J, the gap between germline ends came to 11 bases. Germline lookup yields CDR1 LNHNV and CDR2 YYDKDF (reference sequence). The CDR3 runs to 13 residues.

The gene calls are TRBV28 and TRBJ2-1; 11 nucleotides line up with TRBD2. Germline assignment: CDR1 MDHEN and CDR2 SYDVKM. V was pared by 5 bases and J by 10 bases, with 25 bases of the junction left unmatched. There are 20 residues in the CDR3. CDR3 protein: CASSPRFQTIAGGPQEEQFF. DNA for the CDR3: TGTGCCAGCAGTCCCCGTTTCCAAACTATAGCGGGAGGGCCGCAAGAAGAGCAGTTCTTC.

The chain recombines TRBV2 with TRBJ2-5; D remains unclear. TRBJ2-7 matches the DNA end more closely, so the J call is doubtful. CDR1 is SNHLY, CDR2 FYNNEI, per germline. This CDR3 spans 12 amino acids. The CDR3 spells CASIRYSYEQYF. The CDR3 nucleotides read TGTGCCAGCATTCGGTACTCCTACGAGCAGTACTTC.

The J gene is TRBJ2-3, the V gene TRBV5-4; TRBD2 agrees at 8 bases. This CDR3 region has 14 residues. CDR1 is SGHNT, CDR2 YYREEE, per germline (reference sequence). V lost 4 bases and J lost 1; bases outside the gene matches: 2. CDR3 region: CASSRAGGTDTQYF. CDR3 coding DNA: TGTGCCAGCAGCAGAGCGGGGGGCACAGATACGCAGTATTTT.

This chain connects TRBV19 to TRBJ2-7; 7 bases match TRBD2. The J segment lost 7 bases and the V segment lost 6 bases, leaving 9 bases of the junction unmatched. CDR3 length: 13 amino acids. CDR1 and CDR2 from the germline V gene are LNHDA and SQIVND (reference sequence). CDR3 bases: TGTGCCAGTAGCTACGTCGGGGGGTCTGAGCAGTACTTC. Translation: CASSYVGGSEQYF.

This clone appeared a single time. The chain recombines TRBV18 with TRBJ1-5; TRBD1 agrees at 8 bases. The CDR3 loop spans 16 amino acids. Trimming took 2 bases from V and 2 from J; bases not matched to a gene: 5. CDR1 and CDR2 from the germline V gene are KGHSH and LQKENI. This chain's CDR3 is CASSPITGGGNQPQHF. CDR3 DNA sequence: TGTGCCAGCTCACCAATAACAGGGGGAGGCAATCAGCCCCAGCATTTT.

The V call is TRBV7-6, the J call TRBJ2-3; the match to TRBD2 covers 9 bases. This CDR3 region has 16 residues. Germline V CDR1 and CDR2: SGHVS, FNYEAQ. J was trimmed by 8 bases and V by 6 bases; bases with no gene match: 15. The CDR3 coding sequence is TGTGCCAGCAGTCTTAGCGGGAGTAGTAAGGCAGGTACGCAGTATTTT. Translating gives CASSLSGSSKAGTQYF.

In its sample, this clone was seen once. The gene calls are TRBV5-6 and TRBJ1-4, with a weak D call TRBD1 (5 bases). This CDR3 has 15 amino acids. Germline-derived CDR1 and CDR2 are SGHDT and YYEEEE. The germline V and J ends were trimmed by 2 bases and 7 bases, with 15 bases remaining between them. DNA for the CDR3: TGTGCCAGCAGCTTCCAGCGGGGGAGATTTGAAAAACTGTTTTTT. Protein sequence: CASSFQRGRFEKLFF.

This clone was detected a few times. The chain couples TRBV9 to TRBJ2-7; 7 bases map to TRBD1. The trim removed 0 bases at V and 6 bases at J, leaving 6 bases unmatched. The CDR3 extends over 14 amino acids. Germline V gene sequence: CDR1 SGDLS, CDR2 YYNGEE. CDR3 nucleotides: TGTGCCAGCAGCGTAGGACAGGGAAAGTTCGAGCAGTACTTC. Its translation is CASSVGQGKFEQYF.

The rearrangement links TRBV7-9 to TRBJ1-1; 11 bases map to TRBD1. The CDR3 sequence is 15 residues long. J lost 7 bases, V lost 4 bases, and 8 bases had no gene match. Looked up from germline, CDR1 is SEHNR and CDR2 is FQNEAQ (reference sequence). Here the CDR3 reads CASSSRDRGDDEAFF. CDR3 coding DNA: TGTGCCAGCAGCTCTAGGGACAGGGGGGACGATGAAGCTTTCTTT. The full variable domain, completed using reference TRBV7-9 and TRBJ1-1, is DTGVSQNPRHKITKRGQNVTFRCDPISEHNRLYWYRQTLGQGPEFLTYFQNEAQLEKSRLLSDRFSAERPKGSFSTLEIQRTEQGDSAMYLCASSSRDRGDDEAFFGQGTRLTVV.